The rows below give T cell receptor beta chains drawn from one sample of a study of beta chain features in type 1 diabetes. Clones were sequenced by immunoSEQ multiplex PCR, and TCRdb holds only the in-frame ones, with some missing. Altogether about 350,000 clones are present, about 20% being singletons, with the ten largest covering under 0.055%. The sequenced material came from naive CD4+ T cells from blood. Receptors originate from a woman younger than 35 in good health. The CDR3 runs from the conserved cysteine through the conserved F or W. The D gene is left open where the match is weak. Size tells how often a clone was seen (once, few, many) or the class of an expanded clone, and some rows leave it out.

V gene	clone size	J gene	D gene	CDR3 length	CDR3 protein	CDR3 DNA
TRBV9	-	TRBJ2-1	TRBD2	15	CASSVGTSGYNEQFF	TGTGCCAGCAGCGTAGGGACTAGCGGATACAATGAGCAGTTCTTC
TRBV10-3	-	TRBJ1-2	TRBD1	14	CAIRGGQGDYGYTF	TGTGCCATCAGGGGTGGACAGGGTGACTATGGCTACACCTTC
TRBV18	-	TRBJ2-3	-	16	CASSPTTGPAADTQYF	TGTGCCAGCTCACCAACTACCGGCCCGGCGGCAGATACGCAGTATTTT
TRBV6-5	-	TRBJ1-2	-	13	CASSYGGNYGYTF	TGTGCCAGCAGTTACGGCGGCAACTATGGCTACACCTTC
TRBV5-4	few	TRBJ2-1	-	16	CASSPGGSGIADEQFF	TGTGCCAGCAGCCCCGGGGGCAGCGGGATTGCGGATGAGCAGTTCTTC
TRBV2	-	TRBJ2-7	-	14	CASSGIGAPGEQYF	TGTGCCAGCAGTGGAATTGGGGCCCCCGGGGAGCAGTACTTC
TRBV5-1	-	TRBJ1-1	-	15	CASSSGGNLNTEAFF	TGCGCCAGCAGCTCGGGAGGGAACCTAAACACTGAAGCTTTCTTT
TRBV6-5	-	TRBJ2-3	TRBD1	14	CASSPTGGTDTQYF	TGTGCCAGCAGCCCGACAGGGGGCACAGATACGCAGTATTTT
TRBV7-2	few	TRBJ2-1	TRBD2	16	CASSLVPAGIYNEQFF	TGTGCCAGCAGCTTGGTTCCAGCGGGGATCTACAATGAGCAGTTCTTC
TRBV25-1	-	TRBJ2-1	TRBD1	15	CASSDRTGGYNEQFF	TGTGCCAGCAGTGACCGGACAGGCGGCTACAATGAGCAGTTCTTC
TRBV5-1	-	TRBJ1-4	-	15	CASSLEAGRNEKLFF	TGCGCCAGCAGCTTGGAGGCAGGTCGCAATGAAAAACTGTTTTTT
TRBV5-1	-	TRBJ2-7	-	15	CASSVRQASSYEQYF	TGCGCCAGCAGCGTACGACAGGCCAGCTCCTACGAGCAGTACTTC
TRBV30	-	TRBJ2-4	TRBD1	15	CAPPGDRGAKNIQYF	TGTGCCCCCCCCGGGGACAGGGGAGCCAAAAACATTCAGTACTTC
TRBV27	-	TRBJ1-1	TRBD1	15	CASSSLGQGHTEAFF	TGTGCCAGCAGTTCCCTGGGACAGGGCCACACTGAAGCTTTCTTT
TRBV5-1	-	TRBJ2-5	-	15	CASHRGTEYQETQYF	TGCGCCAGCCACCGGGGGACCGAGTACCAAGAGACCCAGTACTTC
TRBV27	-	TRBJ2-3	-	8	CASSCELF	TGTGCCAGCAGTTGCGAGCTTTTT
TRBV4-1	-	TRBJ2-1	-	14	CASSQTALNNEQFF	TGCGCCAGCAGCCAAACTGCCCTAAACAATGAGCAGTTCTTC
TRBV9	-	TRBJ2-3	TRBD1	16	CASSVQGAAHTDTQYF	TGTGCCAGCAGCGTACAGGGGGCCGCACACACAGATACGCAGTATTTT
TRBV2	-	TRBJ2-5	-	14	CASSDPASEETQYF	TGTGCCAGCAGTGACCCGGCTAGCGAAGAGACCCAGTACTTC
TRBV2	-	TRBJ2-1	TRBD2	15	CASSWTSQIDSEQFF	TGTGCCAGCAGTTGGACTAGCCAGATCGACAGTGAGCAGTTCTTC
TRBV11-1	-	TRBJ2-5	-	15	CASSATARLQETQYF	TGTGCCAGCAGCGCGACGGCGCGGTTACAAGAGACCCAGTACTTC
TRBV7-9	-	TRBJ2-7	-	13	CASSLGGGREQYF	TGTGCCAGCAGCTTAGGGGGGGGGCGCGAGCAGTACTTC
TRBV5-1	-	TRBJ2-1	TRBD2	14	CASSLIAGGPNSFF	TGCGCCAGCAGCTTAATAGCGGGAGGGCCGAACTCGTTCTTC
TRBV5-1	few	TRBJ1-2	TRBD1	13	CASRTGGLNGYTF	TGCGCCAGCCGGACAGGGGGCTTGAATGGCTACACCTTC
TRBV4-2	few	TRBJ2-5	TRBD2	17	CASSPSGASGGRETQYF	TGTGCCAGCAGCCCCTCTGGGGCAAGCGGGGGGCGAGAGACCCAGTACTTC
TRBV7-2	few	TRBJ2-1	-	14	CASGLDSPVNEQFF	TGTGCCAGCGGCTTGGACTCCCCTGTCAATGAGCAGTTCTTC
TRBV29-1	few	TRBJ2-1	TRBD1	14	CSGRDRDSGNEQFF	TGCAGCGGCAGAGACAGGGATTCAGGCAATGAGCAGTTCTTC
TRBV18	few	TRBJ2-7	TRBD1	13	CASSPDRNYEQYF	TGTGCCAGCTCACCGGACAGGAACTACGAGCAGTACTTC
TRBV5-1	few	TRBJ2-6	-	17	CASSLTVVGSGANVLTF	TGCGCCAGCAGCTTGACAGTGGTAGGCTCTGGGGCCAACGTCCTGACTTTC
TRBV4-1	-	TRBJ2-3	TRBD2	17	CASSQSGAGGQRDTQYF	TGCGCCAGCAGCCAATCGGGTGCGGGAGGGCAGAGAGATACGCAGTATTTT
TRBV30	-	TRBJ1-1	-	15	CAWSPRRGGDTEAFF	TGTGCCTGGAGCCCCAGGAGGGGAGGGGACACTGAAGCTTTCTTT
TRBV30	few	TRBJ2-6	-	12	CAIQAGANVLTF	TGTGCCATTCAAGCGGGGGCCAACGTCCTGACTTTC
TRBV27	few	TRBJ2-6	-	15	CASSLRTPGANVLTF	TGTGCCAGCAGTTTACGCACACCAGGGGCCAACGTCCTGACTTTC
TRBV29-1	few	TRBJ2-1	TRBD2	13	CSVAGGLVNEQFF	TGCAGCGTTGCGGGAGGTTTGGTCAATGAGCAGTTCTTC
TRBV29-1	few	TRBJ1-1	-	12	CSVDSRGTEAFF	TGCAGCGTGGACTCCCGGGGCACTGAAGCTTTCTTT
TRBV7-9	few	TRBJ1-6	-	18	CASSLALGGKTYNSPLHF	TGTGCCAGCAGCTTAGCCCTGGGGGGGAAGACCTATAATTCACCCCTCCACTTT
TRBV5-1	-	TRBJ2-1	TRBD2	16	CASSRGSGTSYNEQFF	TGCGCCAGCAGCCGGGGGAGCGGGACCTCCTACAATGAGCAGTTCTTC
TRBV19	-	TRBJ2-3	-	14	CASSPGHHTDTQYF	TGTGCCAGTAGTCCGGGACACCACACAGATACGCAGTATTTT
TRBV30	few	TRBJ1-4	-	12	CAWSRTSEKLFF	TGTGCCTGGAGCAGAACTAGTGAAAAACTGTTTTTT
TRBV29-1	few	TRBJ1-1	-	13	CSVRGGLNTEAFF	TGCAGCGTTCGGGGGGGTTTGAACACTGAAGCTTTCTTT
TRBV30	-	TRBJ2-2	-	13	CAWSLQGLGELFF	TGTGCCTGGAGTCTACAGGGTCTCGGGGAGCTGTTTTTT